The following is a T cell receptor (beta chain) sequence with its context. This sample was taken from a study of blood T cell repertoires in COVID-19. Study at large: Collection of acute and convalescent COVID-19 samples took place in the United States, Italy and Spain. Sources were T cells, B-cell-depleted T cells, or PBMCs; the material itself was cDNA or gDNA.

Germline lookup yields CDR1 MGHDK and CDR2 SYGVNS. V was pared by 6 bases and J by 7 bases, with 9 bases between. The CDR3 covers 12 residues. In the original workflow: Reference gene primer amplification in the assay estimated nucleated cell counts. Clones were sequenced by immunoSEQ multiplex PCR, and TCRdb holds only the in-frame ones, with some missing. That table furnishes V, J and clone size, whereas the DNA furnished D and trimming. The data hold roughly 50,000 clones, with approximately 83% observed a single time. Sequencing was performed on peripheral blood. This clonotype was sampled from a human donor in a cohort sampled during active COVID-19. The rearrangement joins TRBV25-1 to TRBJ2-2; weak D call: TRBD1 (5 bases). In DNA, the CDR3 is TGTGCCAGCAGCGCAGGGTTCGGGGAGCTGTTTTTT. Residues: CASSAGFGELFF.